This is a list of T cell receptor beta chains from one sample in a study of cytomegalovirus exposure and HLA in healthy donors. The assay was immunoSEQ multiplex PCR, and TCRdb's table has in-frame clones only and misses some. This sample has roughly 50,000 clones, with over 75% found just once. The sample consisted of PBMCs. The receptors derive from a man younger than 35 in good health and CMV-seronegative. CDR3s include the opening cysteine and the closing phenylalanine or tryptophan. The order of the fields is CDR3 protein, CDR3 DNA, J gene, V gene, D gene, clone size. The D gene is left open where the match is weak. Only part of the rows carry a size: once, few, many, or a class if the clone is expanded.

CDR3 protein: CARAVAQQGRGWYEQYF
CDR3 DNA: TGTGCCAGAGCTGTGGCCCAACAGGGTCGCGGGTGGTACGAGCAGTACTTC
J gene: TRBJ2-7
V gene: TRBV19
D gene: NA
clone size: few

CDR3 protein: CASCTGLSGNTIYF
CDR3 DNA: TGTGCCAGTTGTACAGGGCTCTCTGGAAACACCATATATTTT
J gene: TRBJ1-3
V gene: TRBV6-1
D gene: NA
clone size: NA

CDR3 protein: CASSLGQGVKGYTF
CDR3 DNA: TGTGCCAGCAGCTTAGGGCAGGGGGTAAAGGGCTACACCTTC
J gene: TRBJ1-2
V gene: TRBV11-2
D gene: TRBD1
clone size: NA

CDR3 protein: CAISGNDRGSFSNQPQHF
CDR3 DNA: TGTGCCATCTCGGGGAATGACAGGGGTTCTTTTAGCAATCAGCCCCAGCATTTT
J gene: TRBJ1-5
V gene: TRBV21-1
D gene: NA
clone size: NA

CDR3 protein: CAWSVPGGAGGYTF
CDR3 DNA: TGTGCCTGGAGTGTACCAGGGGGCGCGGGTGGCTACACCTTC
J gene: TRBJ1-2
V gene: TRBV30
D gene: TRBD1
clone size: NA

CDR3 protein: CASRFGRTSGRASDTQYF
CDR3 DNA: TGTGCCAGCAGATTCGGTAGGACTAGCGGGAGGGCCTCAGATACGCAGTATTTT
J gene: TRBJ2-3
V gene: TRBV25-1
D gene: TRBD2
clone size: NA

CDR3 protein: CASSTNGIGYNEQFF
CDR3 DNA: TGTGCCAGCAGCACCAACGGGATAGGCTACAATGAGCAGTTCTTC
J gene: TRBJ2-1
V gene: TRBV6-5
D gene: NA
clone size: once

CDR3 protein: CASSLAQPPIPYEQYF
CDR3 DNA: TGTGCCAGCAGCCTGGCACAGCCTCCTATCCCGTACGAGCAGTACTTC
J gene: TRBJ2-7
V gene: TRBV27
D gene: NA
clone size: NA

CDR3 protein: CASSIGSRNEQFF
CDR3 DNA: TGTGCCAGCTCAATTGGTAGCCGCAATGAGCAGTTCTTC
J gene: TRBJ2-1
V gene: TRBV7-6
D gene: NA
clone size: NA

CDR3 protein: CASSPPGQSHTIYF
CDR3 DNA: TGTGCCAGCTCACCACCCGGACAATCCCACACCATATATTTT
J gene: TRBJ1-3
V gene: TRBV18
D gene: NA
clone size: few

CDR3 protein: CASRGAGDFREETQYF
CDR3 DNA: TGTGCCAGTAGGGGAGCGGGAGATTTTCGGGAAGAGACCCAGTACTTC
J gene: TRBJ2-5
V gene: TRBV19
D gene: TRBD2
clone size: NA

CDR3 protein: CASSLTIAGGETQYF
CDR3 DNA: TGCGCCAGCAGCTTGACAATAGCGGGAGGAGAGACCCAGTACTTC
J gene: TRBJ2-5
V gene: TRBV5-1
D gene: TRBD2
clone size: NA

CDR3 protein: CASRPGTVKNIQYF
CDR3 DNA: TGCGCCAGCAGACCCGGGACAGTAAAAAACATTCAGTACTTC
J gene: TRBJ2-4
V gene: TRBV5-1
D gene: TRBD1
clone size: NA

CDR3 protein: CASSFQESSYEQYF
CDR3 DNA: TGTGCCAGCAGCTTTCAAGAGAGCTCCTACGAGCAGTACTTC
J gene: TRBJ2-7
V gene: TRBV7-9
D gene: NA
clone size: NA

CDR3 protein: CASSHSAQEAFF
CDR3 DNA: TGTGCCAGCAGCCATTCTGCCCAGGAAGCTTTCTTT
J gene: TRBJ1-1
V gene: TRBV14
D gene: NA
clone size: NA

CDR3 protein: CASSFQGKQFF
CDR3 DNA: TGTGCCAGCAGCTTCCAGGGGAAACAGTTCTTC
J gene: TRBJ2-1
V gene: TRBV11-2
D gene: NA
clone size: NA

CDR3 protein: CASSLGGPYSYEQYF
CDR3 DNA: TGTGCCAGCAGCTTGGGAGGGCCGTATTCCTACGAGCAGTACTTC
J gene: TRBJ2-7
V gene: TRBV5-4
D gene: NA
clone size: NA

CDR3 protein: CASSSHFGTGDWQGYTF
CDR3 DNA: TGTGCCAGCAGTTCCCATTTCGGGACAGGGGATTGGCAGGGCTACACCTTC
J gene: TRBJ1-2
V gene: TRBV28
D gene: TRBD1
clone size: NA

CDR3 protein: CASSPTAGAETQYF
CDR3 DNA: TGTGCCAGCAGTCCGACTGCGGGAGCCGAGACCCAGTACTTC
J gene: TRBJ2-5
V gene: TRBV2
D gene: TRBD2
clone size: NA

CDR3 protein: CASSDSSGDYGYTF
CDR3 DNA: TGTGCCAGCAGTGATTCCTCGGGGGACTATGGCTACACCTTC
J gene: TRBJ1-2
V gene: TRBV2
D gene: NA
clone size: NA

CDR3 protein: CSAATGGMNTEAFF
CDR3 DNA: TGCAGCGCTGCAACCGGGGGGATGAACACTGAAGCTTTCTTT
J gene: TRBJ1-1
V gene: TRBV29-1
D gene: NA
clone size: NA

CDR3 protein: CSVDTVTGNTEAFF
CDR3 DNA: TGCAGCGTCGACACGGTGACAGGGAACACTGAAGCTTTCTTT
J gene: TRBJ1-1
V gene: TRBV29-1
D gene: NA
clone size: NA

CDR3 protein: CASSYDRLAPTDTQYF
CDR3 DNA: TGTGCCAGCAGCTACGATCGCCTAGCTCCCACAGATACGCAGTATTTT
J gene: TRBJ2-3
V gene: TRBV7-9
D gene: NA
clone size: NA

CDR3 protein: CASSSGLAPEQYF
CDR3 DNA: TGTGCCAGCAGCTCGGGACTAGCTCCCGAGCAGTACTTC
J gene: TRBJ2-7
V gene: TRBV7-9
D gene: TRBD2
clone size: NA

CDR3 protein: CASVRGGSGELFF
CDR3 DNA: TGTGCCAGCGTGAGAGGAGGTTCCGGGGAGCTGTTTTTT
J gene: TRBJ2-2
V gene: TRBV28
D gene: NA
clone size: once

CDR3 protein: CASSLPGQANTGELFF
CDR3 DNA: TGCGCCAGCAGCTTACCGGGACAGGCGAACACCGGGGAGCTGTTTTTT
J gene: TRBJ2-2
V gene: TRBV5-1
D gene: TRBD1
clone size: NA